Listed here are 15 T cell receptor beta chains from one sample, sequenced in a study of blood T cell repertoires in COVID-19. Sequencing used immunoSEQ multiplex PCR; TCRdb keeps in-frame clones, though not all of them. The sample holds 250,000 to 300,000 clones; less than 90% are singletons and the top ten take less than 15%. The sample comprised peripheral blood. The receptors here all came from a woman in her 70s with COVID-19, enrolled during active disease.

The genes are TRBV19 and TRBJ2-6, with 7 bases that match TRBD1. The CDR3 totals 15 residues. The ends lost 8 bases at V and 2 bases at J; junction bases unmatched: 6. Germline V gene data show CDR1 as LNHDA and CDR2 as SQIVND (reference sequence). The CDR3 DNA is TGTGCCAGTGGGAATACAGGGGCTGGGGCCAACGTCCTGACTTTC. It yields the protein CASGNTGAGANVLTF.

This clone was observed a few times. The V call is TRBV5-1, the J call TRBJ1-2, with TRBD1 matching 9 bases. CDR3 length: 14 residues. In germline, CDR1 is SGHRS, CDR2 YFSETQ. Trimming cost V 1 base and J 2 bases; bases outside gene matches: 0. CDR3 protein: CASSLTGGNYGYTF. The CDR3 nucleotides are TGCGCCAGCAGCTTGACAGGGGGCAACTATGGCTACACCTTC.

The chain has TRBV5-1 and TRBJ1-6; 8 positions match TRBD1. V lost 0 bases and J lost 7; bases outside the gene matches: 9. Germline values: CDR1 SGHRS, CDR2 YFSETQ. CDR3 length: 17 amino acids. CDR3 protein: CASSLGTGRTENSPLHF. CDR3 bases: TGCGCCAGCAGCTTGGGGACAGGGAGAACGGAGAATTCACCCCTCCACTTT.

The V call is TRBV6-1, the J call TRBJ2-7, with 7 bases identical to TRBD2. The CDR3 extends over 14 amino acids. Germline CDR1 MNHNS, CDR2 SASEGT. The junction had 2 bases not matched to a gene; V was cut back by 0 bases and J by 3 bases. The chain's CDR3 is CASSEAGGNYEQYF. CDR3 bases: TGTGCCAGCAGTGAAGCGGGGGGGAACTACGAGCAGTACTTC.

This chain links TRBV10-3 with TRBJ1-2; D unresolved. Trimming took 7 bases from V and 4 from J, leaving 13 bases between them. Germline CDR1 ENHRY, CDR2 SYGVKD. CDR3 length: 13 residues. DNA for the CDR3: TGTGCCATCATCGCGGAGAAGACCTATGGCTACACCTTC. This codes for CAIIAEKTYGYTF.

This clone has just a few counts. This chain joins TRBV18 and TRBJ1-5; tentative D call: TRBD1 (5 bases). V was shortened by 3 bases and J by 7 bases, with 13 bases between the two germline ends. CDR1 is KGHSH, CDR2 LQKENI, per germline. The CDR3 sequence is 14 residues long. The CDR3 here is CASSPRVEGQPQHF. The CDR3 bases are TGTGCCAGCTCACCCAGGGTGGAAGGACAGCCCCAGCATTTT.

This rearrangement joins TRBV3-1 (or the pseudogene TRBV3-2) to TRBJ2-2; a weak D match, TRBD2 (6 bases). Trimming cost V 4 bases and J 6 bases, with 15 bases left between them. Germline V gene data show CDR1 as LGHDT and CDR2 as YNNKEL (reference sequence). The CDR3 spans 15 residues. CDR3 region: CASSRVGGASGELFF. CDR3 bases: TGTGCCAGCAGCCGGGTCGGCGGGGCATCCGGGGAGCTGTTTTTT.

This clone has only a few counts. The chain joins TRBV12-3 or TRBV12-4 to TRBJ2-7; D unresolved. The CDR3 has 12 amino acids. V was clipped by 6 bases and J by 6 bases, with 12 bases between them. CDR3 bases: TGTGCCAGCAGCATTGAACGGTTCGAGCAGTACTTC. It translates to CASSIERFEQYF.

The chain recombines TRBV20-1 with TRBJ1-4, with no clear D. The V end was cut by 3 bases, the J end by 6 bases, with 8 bases between. Germline-derived CDR1 and CDR2 are DFQATT and SNEGSKA (reference sequence). This CDR3 contains 12 residues. CDR3: CSASSGDEKLFF. The CDR3 coding sequence is TGCAGTGCTAGTAGCGGGGATGAAAAACTGTTTTTT.

This clone appeared once. The genes are TRBV7-2 and TRBJ2-2; TRBD1 matches at 9 bases. Trimming removed 8 bases from V and 6 bases from J; junction bases left unmatched: 7. This CDR3 contains 14 residues. Germline V gene lookup returns CDR1 SGHTA and CDR2 FQGNSA. The chain's CDR3 is CASAPGQGAGELFF. CDR3 DNA: TGTGCCAGCGCCCCGGGACAGGGAGCCGGGGAGCTGTTTTTT.

This clone was found once. The V call is TRBV18, the J call TRBJ2-6; D is possibly TRBD1 (5 bases). The CDR3 runs to 16 residues. The V end was cut by 4 bases, the J end by 2 bases, with 12 bases between. Germline V gene lookup returns CDR1 KGHSH and CDR2 LQKENI. CDR3 protein: CASSLPPRAGANVLTF. The DNA of the CDR3 is TGTGCCAGCTCACTCCCCCCCAGGGCTGGGGCCAACGTCCTGACTTTC.

The V call is TRBV2, the J call TRBJ2-5; unclear D gene. Germline V gives CDR1 SNHLY, CDR2 FYNNEI. V lost 4 bases and J lost 2, with 8 bases in between. The length of the CDR3 is 13 residues. The DNA of the CDR3 is TGTGCCAGCAGTGTGCAGAAGCAAGAGACCCAGTACTTC. Its translation is CASSVQKQETQYF.

The genes are TRBV29-1 and TRBJ2-2; 7 bases fit TRBD1. CDR3 length: 15 amino acids. The ends lost 4 bases at V and 5 bases at J; junction bases unmatched: 10. Germline V gene data show CDR1 as SQVTM and CDR2 as ANQGSEA. CDR3 coding DNA: TGCAGCGTTGTGAATGAGAACAGGGGAACCGGGGAGCTGTTTTTT. Amino acids: CSVVNENRGTGELFF.

The V call is TRBV21-1, the J call TRBJ1-6; the tabulated D call, TRBD1, remains unverified against the DNA. TRBV21-1 is a pseudogene locus. The CDR3 consists of 16 residues. The CDR3 spells CASSKGRDRGSSPLHF. The CDR3 nucleotides read TGTGCCAGCAGCAAAGGAAGGGACAGGGGTAGTTCACCCCTCCACTTT.

Comments on this clone: This same CDR3 is encoded by further DNA sequences in the sample. The genes are TRBV20-1 and TRBJ1-1; 7 nucleotides match TRBD1. CDR1 is DFQATT, CDR2 SNEGSKA, per germline (reference sequence). Losses at the gene ends were 6 bases for V and 3 bases for J; bases not matched to a gene: 1. The CDR3 consists of 11 residues. The CDR3 region has the DNA TGCAGTGCCACAGGGGACACTGAAGCTTTCTTT. Its protein is CSATGDTEAFF.